This TCR beta chain came from a study of CD8 T cells in ankylosing spondylitis. Whole-study results and caveats: Prior literature has documented some motif variants in synovial fluid and blood from reactive arthritis. Disease-associated clones were reportedly significantly overrepresented in matched ankylosing spondylitis synovial fluid.

Quantitative 5'-RACE with molecular barcodes was used to make the TCR beta libraries. TCRdb reprocessed the 5' RACE reads via MiXCR and lists one record per CDR3 protein. The profile shows 200,000 to 250,000 distinct CDR3 sequences, over 9.5% of them singletons. The CDR3 consists of 15 residues. Per germline, CDR1 MNHEY and CDR2 SMNVEV (reference sequence). V lost 6 bases and J lost 4; bases outside the gene matches: 11. Regarding this clonotype: Its antigen remains unknown.

The TCR originated in a male donor with ankylosing spondylitis or in good health (not recorded which). V and J are TRBV27 and TRBJ2-7; 8 positions match TRBD2. The source material was blood, either unsorted or a sorted T cell fraction (not recorded which). The CDR3 nucleotides are TGTGCCAGCAGCGCGGGTAGCGGGGTTCGTTACGAGCAGTACTTC. It is translated as CASSAGSGVRYEQYF.